Below, 25 T cell receptor beta chains from the same sample are listed, as sequenced in a study of regulatory T cells in long-lasting Graves disease. As for time point: persistent/refractory GD, antithyroid drugs over 5 years with positive TRAb. After RNA was extracted from PBMCs, the TCR library was made from it. Libraries of TCR beta came from iRepertoire HTBI primers plus Arm-PCR of CDR3 regions. Via MiXCR, TCRdb re-called the multiplex PCR reads, giving one row per CDR3 protein. The data show around 460,000 distinct CDR3 sequences, with under 25% seen just once and approximately 6.4% held by the top ten. The starting material was peripheral blood mononuclear cells (PBMCs), obtained when the disease was refractory, from a patient treated with antithyroid drugs. These receptors all stem from a female donor with Graves disease.

The CDR3, as DNA: TGTGCCAGCAGCCCGGTCGACAGGGTACGCTCCTATAATTCACCCCTCCACTTT. Its translation: CASSPVDRVRSYNSPLHF. The chain couples TRBV27 to TRBJ1-6, with 7 nucleotides matching TRBD1. The CDR3 has 18 residues. Germline loops: CDR1 MNHEY, CDR2 SMNVEV (reference sequence). V lost 6 bases, J lost 0 bases, and 11 bases stayed unmatched.

In its sample, this clonotype was seen many times. The chain recombines TRBV28 with TRBJ1-5; D is possibly TRBD1 (5 bases). The CDR3 runs to 15 residues. In germline, CDR1 is MDHEN, CDR2 SYDVKM. Trimming pared 4 bases from V and 3 bases from J, leaving 13 bases between. CDR3 in DNA: TGTGCCAGCAGTTCTACCAGGGAGGCCAATCAGCCCCAGCATTTT. Its protein product is CASSSTREANQPQHF. The full variable domain, its missing parts supplied by reference TRBV28 and TRBJ1-5, is DVKVTQSSRYLVKRTGEKVFLECVQDMDHENMFWYRQDPGLGLRLIYFSYDVKMKEKGDIPEGYSVSREKKERFSLILESASTNQTSMYLCASSSTREANQPQHFGDGTRLSIL.

About this clonotype itself: A far larger clone lies a single base away; this is likely a read error. The chain uses TRBV7-8 and TRBJ1-6; 9 nucleotides align to TRBD1. This CDR3 has 15 residues. V lost 4 bases to trimming and J lost 9 bases; unmatched junction nucleotides: 7. In germline, CDR1 is SGHVS, CDR2 FQNEAQ. The CDR3 reads CASSSWDRDSSPLHF. The DNA for the CDR3 is TGTGCCAGCAGCTCTTGGGACAGGGACAGTTCACCCCTCCACTTT.

V is TRBV20-1 and J is TRBJ2-3; 11 nucleotides agree with TRBD2. There are 14 residues in the CDR3. J gave up 6 bases and V 6 bases, and 8 bases lay outside the gene matches. Germline V CDR1 and CDR2: DFQATT, SNEGSKA (reference sequence). The CDR3 nucleotides are TGCAGTGCGGTAGCGGGAGGGCCGGGTGATACGCAGTATTTT. It specifies CSAVAGGPGDTQYF.

This clonotype occurred many times. This chain joins TRBV7-2 and TRBJ2-1, with D hard to call. CDR1 is SGHTA, CDR2 FQGNSA, per germline. V was trimmed by 5 bases and J by 2 bases, leaving 10 bases between them. The CDR3 runs 14 residues. CDR3 residues: CASSLSSTYNEQFF. CDR3 DNA sequence: TGTGCCAGCAGCCTTTCCTCCACCTACAATGAGCAGTTCTTC.

V usage is TRBV7-9 and J usage is TRBJ1-4, with D perhaps TRBD1 (6 bases). The germline CDR1 and CDR2 sequences are SEHNR and FQNEAQ (reference sequence). V was cut by 5 bases and J by 8 bases, with 21 bases left in between. CDR3 size: 16 residues. The chain's CDR3 is CASSGQRQAVREKLFF. As DNA, the CDR3 is TGTGCCAGCAGCGGCCAACGACAGGCTGTAAGGGAAAAACTGTTTTTT.

This clonotype was recorded a few times. The rearrangement uses TRBV30 and TRBJ2-5; tentative D call: TRBD2 (6 bases). CDR1 is GTSNPN and CDR2 is SVGIG in the germline V gene (reference sequence). V shed 1 base and J shed 5 bases, with 17 bases lying between them. The CDR3 totals 15 residues. The CDR3 DNA is TGTGCCTGGAGTGCCGGGAGTAGTAAGGGGGAGACCCAGTACTTC. This gives the protein CAWSAGSSKGETQYF.

This clonotype has a count of ten or more. The junction departs from the called germline gene at one end, perhaps through a read error. The chain uses TRBV27 and TRBJ2-6; TRBD2 agrees at 12 bases. This CDR3 spans 18 amino acids. Per germline, CDR1 MNHEY and CDR2 SMNVEV (reference sequence). The CDR3 region is CASGLWTSGIAGANVLTF. The CDR3 region has the DNA TGTGCCAGCGGTTTGTGGACTAGCGGGATCGCTGGGGCCAACGTCCTGACTTTC. Combining the CDR3 with reference TRBV27 and TRBJ2-6 gives the whole variable domain EAQVTQNPRYLITVTGKKLTVTCSQNMNHEYMSWYRQDPGLGLRQIYYSMNVEVTDKGDVPEGYKVSRKEKRNFPLILESPSPNQTSLYFCASGLWTSGIAGANVLTFGAGSRLTVL.

This clonotype was counted ten times or more. The V and J genes are TRBV6-1 and TRBJ1-5, with 8 bases lining up with TRBD1. The length of the CDR3 is 14 residues. Per germline, CDR1 MNHNS and CDR2 SASEGT. J was trimmed by 4 bases and V by 6 bases; bases with no gene match: 5. The CDR3 sequence is CASRIQGGNQPQHF. The CDR3 DNA sequence: TGTGCCAGCAGGATACAGGGGGGGAATCAGCCCCAGCATTTT.

This clonotype was recorded many times. The chain has TRBV12-3 or TRBV12-4 and TRBJ1-2, with D possibly being TRBD1 (5 bases). The CDR3 is 15 residues long. Trimming shortened V by 1 base and J by 4 bases, and 13 bases separated the two germline ends. CDR3 DNA: TGTGCCAGCAGTTTAGGAGCAGGGAGAATCTATGGCTACACCTTC. Translated, it gives CASSLGAGRIYGYTF.

This clonotype was picked up a small number of times. CDR3 bases: TGTGCCAGCAGCGTAGGAGGCGGGGTCAGCTACGAGCAGTACTTC. Translating gives CASSVGGGVSYEQYF. The V and J genes are TRBV9 and TRBJ2-7, with D maybe TRBD2 (6 bases). Trimming took 0 bases from V and 3 from J, leaving 13 bases between them. The germline V gene has CDR1 SGDLS and CDR2 YYNGEE. CDR3 length: 15 residues.

The table lists this clonotype with many counts. The chain combines TRBV15 with TRBJ1-2, with 7 nucleotides matching TRBD1. The V gene's germline CDR1 is LNHNV and CDR2 YYDKDF (reference sequence). The CDR3 is 14 residues long. J was trimmed by 4 bases and V by 5 bases; bases with no gene match: 7. In nucleotides, the CDR3 is TGTGCCACCAGCGAAGGGAGGGACAGCTATGGCTACACCTTC. It codes for CATSEGRDSYGYTF. Looking up the rest from reference TRBV15 and TRBJ1-2 gives the full variable domain: DAMVIQNPRYQVTQFGKPVTLSCSQTLNHNVMYWYQQKSSQAPKLLFHYYDKDFNNEADTPDNFQSRRPNTSFCFLDIRSPGLGDTAMYLCATSEGRDSYGYTFGSGTRLTVV.

In this sample, this clonotype turned up once. This chain connects TRBV7-2 to TRBJ1-1; D is ambiguous. The germline CDR1 and CDR2 sequences are SGHTA and FQGNSA. The CDR3 has 12 residues. V lost 2 bases, J lost 6 bases, and 7 bases lay in between. CDR3 coding DNA: TGTGCCAGCAGCTTATGGGGAGCTGAAGCTTTCTTT. This gives the protein CASSLWGAEAFF.

The rearrangement uses TRBV11-2 and TRBJ2-3; D tentatively reads TRBD1 or TRBD2 (5 bases each). Germline CDR1 reads SGHAT; CDR2 reads FQNNGV. This CDR3 region has 12 residues. V lost 8 bases and J lost 4, with 10 bases in between. CDR3 sequence: CASLQGPDTQYF. DNA for the CDR3: TGTGCCAGCCTCCAGGGACCAGATACGCAGTATTTT.

This clonotype was recorded many times. The junction departs from the called germline gene at one end, perhaps through a read error. The chain combines TRBV6-1 with TRBJ2-7; unclear D gene. The CDR3 contains 11 residues. Germline loops: CDR1 MNHNS, CDR2 SASEGT. This CDR3 reads CASREGYEQYF. In nucleotides, the CDR3 is TGTGCCAGCAGGGAAGGATACGAGCAGTACTTC.

This clonotype was detected ten times or more. This chain joins TRBV12-3 or TRBV12-4 and TRBJ1-6; D might be TRBD1 (6 bases). CDR3 length: 14 residues. Trimming left V 4 bases short and J 10 bases short, with 14 bases between. The CDR3 DNA is TGTGCCAGCAGTTCGGACAGCTTGGACTCACCCCTCCACTTT. Encoded protein: CASSSDSLDSPLHF.

The rearrangement links TRBV19 to TRBJ1-3, with D possibly TRBD1 on 6 matching bases. Germline CDR1 is LNHDA and CDR2 is SQIVND (reference sequence). V was trimmed by 10 bases and J by 0 bases, leaving 13 bases between them. CDR3 length equals 14 residues. CDR3 in amino acids: CATDPDSSGNTIYF. DNA for the CDR3: TGTGCCACAGACCCGGACAGCTCTGGAAACACCATATATTTT.

This clonotype was observed many times. The chain recombines TRBV11-2 with TRBJ1-2; perhaps TRBD1 as D (6 bases). Germline CDR1 is SGHAT and CDR2 is FQNNGV. The CDR3 extends over 16 amino acids. The germline V and J ends were trimmed by 3 bases and 0 bases, with 14 bases remaining between them. Here the CDR3 reads CASSLDLGATNYGYTF. DNA of the CDR3: TGTGCCAGCAGCTTGGATCTGGGGGCTACTAACTATGGCTACACCTTC.

As concerns this clonotype: Since a far larger clone is one base different, this is likely a read error. The chain employs TRBV11-3 and TRBJ2-5, with TRBD1 as a possible D gene (6 bases). This CDR3 contains 15 residues. Germline V lookup: CDR1 SGHNT, CDR2 YENEEA. CDR3 DNA: TGTGTCAGCAGCTTAACGGTTCAGGGGCATGAGACCCAGTACTTC. It specifies CVSSLTVQGHETQYF.

V usage is TRBV11-2 and J usage is TRBJ2-3; D gene uncertain. Germline CDR1 is SGHAT and CDR2 is FQNNGV. This CDR3 spans 14 amino acids. The V and J ends lost 5 bases and 2 bases respectively, with 11 bases between them. CDR3 bases: TGTGCCAGCAGCCCCCCCGGATCCACAGATACGCAGTATTTT. Protein: CASSPPGSTDTQYF.

CDR3: CASSSSAGGDTEAFF. DNA of the CDR3: TGTGCCAGCAGCTCATCCGCGGGTGGGGACACTGAAGCTTTCTTT. The chain has TRBV7-9 and TRBJ1-1; D uncertain. CDR3 length: 15 amino acids. Trimming pared 4 bases from V and 3 bases from J, leaving 15 bases between. The V gene's germline CDR1 is SEHNR and CDR2 FQNEAQ (reference sequence).

This clonotype was found many times. The rearrangement joins TRBV12-3 or TRBV12-4 to TRBJ1-2, with D maybe TRBD1 (5 bases). The V end lost 1 base, the J end lost 4 bases, and 10 bases lay between the germline ends. The CDR3 covers 14 residues. Written as DNA, the CDR3 is TGTGCCAGCAGTTTAGTTACGGGGGGCTATGGCTACACCTTC. Translation: CASSLVTGGYGYTF.

This clonotype showed up many times. The CDR3 DNA reads as TGTGCCAGCAGCTTTTCGACAGGGGGCCGTCAGCCCCAGCATTTT. Translating gives CASSFSTGGRQPQHF. The chain recombines TRBV11-2 with TRBJ1-5; 10 nucleotides agree with TRBD1. Germline CDR1 and CDR2: SGHAT and FQNNGV. This CDR3 is 15 amino acids long. V shed 3 bases, J shed 6 bases, and the junction held 5 bases outside the gene matches.

This clonotype was seen a handful of times. The chain is built from TRBV12-3 or TRBV12-4 and TRBJ1-3, with D perhaps TRBD1 (6 bases). V lost 3 bases and J 1 base, leaving 10 bases between the germline ends. CDR3 size: 15 residues. CDR3 sequence (DNA): TGTGCCAGCAGTTTCTGGGGGCAATCTGGAAACACCATATATTTT. Translated: CASSFWGQSGNTIYF.

This clonotype was counted at least ten times. The chain carries TRBV29-1 and TRBJ1-2, with no clear D. Germline V gives CDR1 SQVTM, CDR2 ANQGSEA. The germline V and J ends were trimmed by 4 bases and 4 bases, with 7 bases remaining between them. The CDR3 length is 11 residues. Here the CDR3 reads CSVVGFYGYTF. The CDR3 bases are TGCAGCGTTGTTGGATTCTATGGCTACACCTTC.